The 9 T cell receptor beta chains below all came from one sample that was sequenced in a study of memory B cells and T cells in multiple sclerosis. TCRdb's copy holds only in-frame clones and misses some; the assay was immunoSEQ multiplex PCR. The table includes 11,000 to 15,000 clones, about 70% detected once. Sample: memory (CD45RO+) CD4+ T cells from blood. These receptors all stem from a human donor with multiple sclerosis.

This clone was seen once. The CDR3 spells CASSDDPRGTQYF. The CDR3 region has the DNA TGTGCCAGCAGCGATGACCCTCGAGGGACGCAGTATTTT. The rearrangement links TRBV5-6 to TRBJ2-3; tentatively, D is TRBD2 (5 bases). Trimming left V 4 bases short and J 9 bases short, with 15 bases between. The CDR3 is 13 amino acids. CDR1 is SGHDT and CDR2 is YYEEEE in the germline V gene.

J is TRBJ1-4 and V is TRBV10-3, with a possible D match to TRBD1 (5 bases). V was cut by 10 bases and J by 8 bases, with 14 bases left in between. Germline loops: CDR1 ENHRY, CDR2 SYGVKD. This CDR3 has 12 amino acids. CDR3 region: CATQGLGEKLFF. CDR3 DNA: TGTGCCACGCAGGGCCTGGGGGAAAAACTGTTTTTT.

J is TRBJ1-4 and V is TRBV28; D is possibly TRBD1 (5 bases). CDR1 and CDR2 (germline): MDHEN, SYDVKM. This CDR3 comprises 12 residues. The V end lost 7 bases, the J end lost 7 bases, and 10 bases lay between the germline ends. CDR3 sequence: CASTRAREKLFF. In nucleotides, the CDR3 is TGTGCCAGCACCAGGGCCCGTGAAAAACTGTTTTTT.

V and J are TRBV20-1 and TRBJ1-1; a possible D gene is TRBD1 (5 bases). In germline, CDR1 is DFQATT, CDR2 SNEGSKA (reference sequence). The CDR3 spans 11 residues. V was shortened by 3 bases and J by 6 bases, with 8 bases between the two germline ends. The CDR3 sequence is CSARGGSEAFF. The CDR3 DNA reads TGCAGTGCTAGGGGGGGGTCTGAAGCTTTCTTT.

This clone turned up a few times. V gene TRBV7-6 combines with J gene TRBJ2-1; TRBD2 might be the D (6 bases). V lost 5 bases and J 11 bases, leaving 10 bases between the germline ends. Germline CDR1 and CDR2: SGHVS and FNYEAQ. This CDR3 contains 11 residues. As DNA, the CDR3 is TGTGCCAGCAGCCCGGGACTCCAGCAGTTCTTC. Encoded protein: CASSPGLQQFF.

The chain links TRBV5-1 to TRBJ2-3; 9 bases are shared with TRBD2. CDR3 length equals 15 residues. CDR1 and CDR2 (germline): SGHRS, YFSETQ. V shed 4 bases, J shed 3 bases, and the junction held 6 bases outside the gene matches. CDR3 amino acids: CASSRAGGTTDTQYF. In DNA form, the CDR3 reads TGCGCCAGCAGCAGAGCGGGAGGTACGACAGATACGCAGTATTTT. Supplemented by reference TRBV5-1 and TRBJ2-3, the full variable domain reads KAGVTQTPRYLIKTRGQQVTLSCSPISGHRSVSWYQQTPGQGLQFLFEYFSETQRNKGNFPGRFSGRQFSNSRSEMNVSTLELGDSALYLCASSRAGGTTDTQYFGPGTRLTVL.

This clone has more than one count but fewer than ten. This chain joins TRBV7-6 and TRBJ1-1; D is perhaps TRBD1 (6 bases). V dropped 1 base and J dropped 11 bases, with 20 bases sitting between them. There are 15 residues in the CDR3. Germline CDR1 reads SGHVS; CDR2 reads FNYEAQ. CDR3 amino acids: CASSLVRDNGSRAFF. As DNA, the CDR3 is TGTGCCAGCAGCTTAGTTCGGGACAACGGGTCAAGGGCTTTCTTT.

The genes are TRBV6-1 and TRBJ2-7; weak D call: TRBD2 (7 bases). In germline, CDR1 is MNHNS, CDR2 SASEGT. V lost 4 bases, J lost 2 bases, and 24 bases lay in between. This CDR3 has 18 amino acids. The CDR3, as DNA: TGTGCCAGCAGTGGAGGGGGAGCGGGGCCATTCTACACCTACGAGCAGTACTTC. It is translated as CASSGGGAGPFYTYEQYF.

The sample holds a few counts of this clone. This chain links TRBV6-6 with TRBJ2-1, with D possibly being TRBD2 (5 bases). The CDR3 consists of 15 residues. CDR1 is MNHNY, CDR2 SVGAGI, per germline (reference sequence). Trimming stripped 4 bases from V and 0 bases from J, with 10 bases between. The CDR3 bases are TGTGCCAGCAGTTTCGGGGATCCCTCCTACAATGAGCAGTTCTTC. It yields the protein CASSFGDPSYNEQFF.